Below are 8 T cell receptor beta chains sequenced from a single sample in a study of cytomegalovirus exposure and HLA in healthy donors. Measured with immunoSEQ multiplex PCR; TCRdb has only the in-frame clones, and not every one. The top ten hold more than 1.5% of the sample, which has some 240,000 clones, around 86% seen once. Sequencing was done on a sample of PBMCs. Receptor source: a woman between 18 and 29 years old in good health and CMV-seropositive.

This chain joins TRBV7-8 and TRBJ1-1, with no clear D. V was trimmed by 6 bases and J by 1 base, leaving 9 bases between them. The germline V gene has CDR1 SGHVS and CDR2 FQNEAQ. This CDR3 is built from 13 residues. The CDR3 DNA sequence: TGTGCCAGCAGAAGCAGGCGGAACACTGAAGCTTTCTTT. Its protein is CASRSRRNTEAFF.

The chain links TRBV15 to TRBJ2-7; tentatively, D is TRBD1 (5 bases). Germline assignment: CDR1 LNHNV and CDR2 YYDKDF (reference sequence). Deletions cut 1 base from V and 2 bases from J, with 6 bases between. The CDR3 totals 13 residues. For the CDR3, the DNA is TGTGCCACCAGCAGAGGACAGACCTACGAGCAGTACTTC. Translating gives CATSRGQTYEQYF.

The CDR3 sequence is CASSPLKSSSYNEQFF. The CDR3 nucleotides are TGTGCCAGCAGCCCGCTTAAGAGTAGCTCCTACAATGAGCAGTTCTTC. The chain has TRBV7-9 and TRBJ2-1; the D is unclear. V lost 5 bases and J lost 0, with 14 bases in between. This CDR3 is built from 16 residues. Germline V gene data show CDR1 as SEHNR and CDR2 as FQNEAQ (reference sequence).

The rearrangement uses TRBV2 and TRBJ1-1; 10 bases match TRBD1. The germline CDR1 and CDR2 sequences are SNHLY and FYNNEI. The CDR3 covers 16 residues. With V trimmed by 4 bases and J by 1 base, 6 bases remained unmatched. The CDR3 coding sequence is TGTGCCAGCAGTGTTCACCGGGACAGGGGGAACACTGAAGCTTTCTTT. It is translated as CASSVHRDRGNTEAFF.

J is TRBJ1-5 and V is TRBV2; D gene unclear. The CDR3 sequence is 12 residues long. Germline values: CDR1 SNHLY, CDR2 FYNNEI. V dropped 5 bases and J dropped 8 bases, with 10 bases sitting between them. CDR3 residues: CASSLGQEPQHF. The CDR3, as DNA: TGTGCCAGCAGTTTGGGCCAGGAGCCCCAGCATTTT.

CDR3 protein: CASSVYVPWQGGGTDTQYF. CDR3 coding DNA: TGTGCCAGCAGCGTATATGTCCCGTGGCAGGGAGGTGGCACAGATACGCAGTATTTT. This sequence joins TRBV9 and TRBJ2-3; tentatively, D is TRBD2 (6 bases). Germline loops: CDR1 SGDLS, CDR2 YYNGEE. Trimming stripped 1 base from V and 1 base from J, with 22 bases between. CDR3 size: 19 residues.

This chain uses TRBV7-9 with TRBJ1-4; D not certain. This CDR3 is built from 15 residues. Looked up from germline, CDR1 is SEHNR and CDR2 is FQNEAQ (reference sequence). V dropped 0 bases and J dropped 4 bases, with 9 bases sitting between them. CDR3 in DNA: TGTGCCAGCAGCTTAGCGCTCGGAGGTAATGAAAAACTGTTTTTT. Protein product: CASSLALGGNEKLFF.

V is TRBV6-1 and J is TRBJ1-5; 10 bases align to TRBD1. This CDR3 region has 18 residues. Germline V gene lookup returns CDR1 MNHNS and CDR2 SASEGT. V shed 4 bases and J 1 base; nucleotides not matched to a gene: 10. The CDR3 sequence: CASSGTLDRGQSNQPQHF. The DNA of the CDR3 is TGTGCCAGCAGTGGCACCCTCGACAGGGGGCAAAGCAATCAGCCCCAGCATTTT.